This TCR beta chain was identified in a study of naive and memory T cell subsets. The SP2 primer and nested alpha and beta constant region primers amplified ligated cDNA in four rounds. From the UMI-ligation and nested PCR reads, TCRdb called clonotypes with MiXCR, one entry per CDR3 protein. Among over 13,000 distinct CDR3 sequences, more than 4% were seen once, and the ten largest hold around 7.8%. The CDR3 extends over 14 amino acids. The ends were cut back, 2 bases at V and 3 bases at J, with 8 bases in the middle. CDR1 is MDHEN, CDR2 SYDVKM, per germline. This clonotype was picked up many times. The sample's treatment: skin biopsy from PPD injection site in Mantoux-positive individual. TCR cDNA received a 3' ligated oligonucleotide that carried a UMI.

This sequence joins TRBV28 and TRBJ2-1, with no clear D. The origin of this receptor is an adult in good health. This specimen consisted of skin, obtained from a tuberculin skin test site. The CDR3 sequence is CASSLEGYYNEQFF. DNA of the CDR3: TGTGCCAGCAGTTTAGAAGGGTACTACAATGAGCAGTTCTTC.